The sequence of this T cell receptor (beta chain) was determined in a study of vaccination effects on CD4 cells after COVID-19. Across the study: Following the second dose by a median of 72 days, the post-vaccine samples were obtained.

Details on this clone: The target antigen is unknown.

The protocol was immunoSEQ multiplex PCR, while the TCRdb copy is restricted to in-frame clones and leaves out a portion. The sample has 50,000 or so clones, around 70% seen once. It was after approximately 10 days of culture that CD4+ T cells were isolated. From March to December 2020, the person had a SARS-CoV-2 infection that was confirmed by PCR. Participants received two doses of either the BNT162b2 or mRNA-1273 vaccine. General study results and limits: Convalescent post-vaccine spike-reactive clones were mostly newly vaccine-induced.

V lost 5 bases to trimming and J lost 3 bases; unmatched junction nucleotides: 4. Germline-derived CDR1 and CDR2 are SGHAT and FQNNGV. The CDR3 has 14 residues. The sequencing used CD4+ T cells from PBMCs cultured without peptide, collected after COVID-19 vaccination. The J gene is TRBJ2-7, the V gene TRBV11-2; TRBD2 agrees at 10 bases. This receptor was identified in a human donor who had a prior SARS-CoV-2 infection. CDR3 in amino acids: CASSLSSGGYEQYF. CDR3 DNA sequence: TGTGCCAGCAGCCTCTCTAGCGGGGGCTACGAGCAGTACTTC.